A selection of T cell receptor beta chains follows, all from one sample in a study of cytomegalovirus exposure and HLA in healthy donors. The method was immunoSEQ multiplex PCR; TCRdb's version includes in-frame clones alone and lacks a portion of them. The top ten hold roughly 4.3% of the sample, which has 140,000 to 150,000 clones, 65% to 85% seen once. Input material: PBMCs. The receptors shown here come from a male donor in good health and CMV-seronegative. The CDR3 runs from the conserved cysteine through the conserved F or W. The order of the fields is V gene, D gene, clone size, J gene, CDR3 DNA, CDR3 protein. The D gene is left open where the match is weak. Where a row states a size, it is once, few, many or the class of an expanded clone; other rows omit it.

V gene: TRBV5-6; D gene: NA; clone size: NA; J gene: TRBJ2-5; CDR3 DNA: TGTGCCAGCATCTACTGGCGGAGCCAAGAGACCCAGTACTTC; CDR3 protein: CASIYWRSQETQYF
V gene: TRBV9; D gene: NA; clone size: once; J gene: TRBJ2-1; CDR3 DNA: TGTGCCAGCAGCGTAGGGAGAGAGCAGTTCTTC; CDR3 protein: CASSVGREQFF
V gene: TRBV10-3; D gene: NA; clone size: NA; J gene: TRBJ2-3; CDR3 DNA: TGTGCCATCTCTGGGCAGGAAACAGATACGCAGTATTTT; CDR3 protein: CAISGQETDTQYF
V gene: TRBV7-2; D gene: NA; clone size: NA; J gene: TRBJ2-3; CDR3 DNA: TGTGCCAGCAGTAGGGACACCAGCACAGATACGCAGTATTTT; CDR3 protein: CASSRDTSTDTQYF
V gene: TRBV30; D gene: TRBD1; clone size: few; J gene: TRBJ1-5; CDR3 DNA: TGTGCCTGGAGTGATCGTTTGGACAGGGTTGGTCAGCCCCAGCATTTT; CDR3 protein: CAWSDRLDRVGQPQHF
V gene: TRBV5-5; D gene: NA; clone size: NA; J gene: TRBJ1-5; CDR3 DNA: TGTGCCAGCAGCTTAACAGGTCTCAATCAGCCCCAGCATTTT; CDR3 protein: CASSLTGLNQPQHF
V gene: TRBV5-1; D gene: NA; clone size: once; J gene: TRBJ1-2; CDR3 DNA: TGCGCCAGCAGCTATCAGACTAATGGCTACACCTTC; CDR3 protein: CASSYQTNGYTF
V gene: TRBV7-9; D gene: NA; clone size: few; J gene: TRBJ1-3; CDR3 DNA: TGTGCCAGCAGCTTAAAGAGGGTAGGAAACACCATATATTTT; CDR3 protein: CASSLKRVGNTIYF
V gene: TRBV19; D gene: NA; clone size: few; J gene: TRBJ1-3; CDR3 DNA: TGTGCCAGTCTTACAGCGGCCACGGGAAACACCATATATTTT; CDR3 protein: CASLTAATGNTIYF
V gene: TRBV5-6; D gene: NA; clone size: NA; J gene: TRBJ2-7; CDR3 DNA: TGTGCCAGCAGCTCTGCTTTAGTTGACGGAGGAGGCAGCCCCTACGAGCAGTACTTC; CDR3 protein: CASSSALVDGGGSPYEQYF
V gene: TRBV5-1; D gene: TRBD2; clone size: NA; J gene: TRBJ2-1; CDR3 DNA: TGCGCCAGCAGCTTGGGGGTGTCGAGCGGGAGTCATCGGCGTGAGCAGTTCTTC; CDR3 protein: CASSLGVSSGSHRREQFF
V gene: TRBV7-2; D gene: TRBD1; clone size: NA; J gene: TRBJ1-2; CDR3 DNA: TGTGCCAGCAGCTTAGGCAGGGGGCCCCTTGGATATGGCTACACCTTC; CDR3 protein: CASSLGRGPLGYGYTF
V gene: TRBV6-1; D gene: TRBD1; clone size: NA; J gene: TRBJ2-7; CDR3 DNA: TGTGCCAGCAGTTCCGGGACAGGGGGACGCGAGCAGTACTTC; CDR3 protein: CASSSGTGGREQYF
V gene: TRBV6-5; D gene: NA; clone size: NA; J gene: TRBJ2-7; CDR3 DNA: TGTGCCAGCAGTGGAAGCGGCGCCTACGAGCAGTACTTC; CDR3 protein: CASSGSGAYEQYF
V gene: TRBV19; D gene: NA; clone size: NA; J gene: TRBJ2-3; CDR3 DNA: TGTGCCAGTACGGAACAGGGCACAGATACGCAGTATTTT; CDR3 protein: CASTEQGTDTQYF
V gene: TRBV15; D gene: NA; clone size: NA; J gene: TRBJ2-1; CDR3 DNA: TGTGCCACCAGCAGAGGGGGGACAAGCAATGAGCAGTTCTTC; CDR3 protein: CATSRGGTSNEQFF
V gene: TRBV5-6; D gene: NA; clone size: once; J gene: TRBJ2-5; CDR3 DNA: TGTGCCAGCAGCGCCCGGGACAAGTACCAAGAGACCCAGTACTTC; CDR3 protein: CASSARDKYQETQYF
V gene: TRBV29-1; D gene: NA; clone size: NA; J gene: TRBJ2-7; CDR3 DNA: TGCAGCTTTACCGCCGGGATGCTCTCCTACGAGCAGTACTTC; CDR3 protein: CSFTAGMLSYEQYF
V gene: TRBV9; D gene: TRBD1; clone size: NA; J gene: TRBJ2-5; CDR3 DNA: TGTGCCAGCAGCGTCGGGACAGTAGGGGAGACCCAGTACTTC; CDR3 protein: CASSVGTVGETQYF
V gene: TRBV25-1; D gene: TRBD2; clone size: few; J gene: TRBJ2-1; CDR3 DNA: TGTGCCAGCAGTGAATTGGGGGGGGAGCTCTATGAGCAGTTCTTC; CDR3 protein: CASSELGGELYEQFF
V gene: TRBV29-1; D gene: NA; clone size: NA; J gene: TRBJ1-1; CDR3 DNA: TGCAGCGTTGAAGAGCCGGACAAAGCGAACACTGAAGCTTTCTTT; CDR3 protein: CSVEEPDKANTEAFF
V gene: TRBV6-6; D gene: NA; clone size: NA; J gene: TRBJ2-1; CDR3 DNA: TGTGCCAGCAGTTACTCGGGGCAAAACAATGAGCAGTTCTTC; CDR3 protein: CASSYSGQNNEQFF
V gene: TRBV11-3; D gene: NA; clone size: few; J gene: TRBJ2-1; CDR3 DNA: TGTGCCAGCAGAAGCCGGGGCGGTCGGGGGAACAATGAGCAGTTCTTC; CDR3 protein: CASRSRGGRGNNEQFF
V gene: TRBV7-2; D gene: TRBD2; clone size: NA; J gene: TRBJ2-7; CDR3 DNA: TGTGCCAGCAGCTGGGGGTGGACTAGCGGGGCGGACGAGCAGTACTTC; CDR3 protein: CASSWGWTSGADEQYF
V gene: TRBV29-1; D gene: NA; clone size: NA; J gene: TRBJ1-3; CDR3 DNA: TGCAGCGTTGCTAGGTCTGGAAACACCATATATTTT; CDR3 protein: CSVARSGNTIYF
V gene: TRBV7-9; D gene: TRBD1; clone size: NA; J gene: TRBJ1-4; CDR3 DNA: TGTGCCAGCTCGCCCCGCTCCCTACAGGGGGCCGGTGAAAAACTGTTTTTT; CDR3 protein: CASSPRSLQGAGEKLFF
V gene: TRBV18; D gene: NA; clone size: NA; J gene: TRBJ1-1; CDR3 DNA: TGTGCCAGCTCACGAGGGTACACCATCCGGGCGGGCACTGAAGCTTTCTTT; CDR3 protein: CASSRGYTIRAGTEAFF
V gene: TRBV12-5; D gene: NA; clone size: NA; J gene: TRBJ2-2; CDR3 DNA: TGTGCTAGTGGTTTTGAGCGGACGGCCTACACCGGGGAGCTGTTTTTT; CDR3 protein: CASGFERTAYTGELFF
V gene: TRBV9; D gene: NA; clone size: NA; J gene: TRBJ1-2; CDR3 DNA: TGTGCCAGCAGCGTAGAGGATGAGGGTAATGGCTACACCTTC; CDR3 protein: CASSVEDEGNGYTF
V gene: TRBV19; D gene: NA; clone size: NA; J gene: TRBJ1-1; CDR3 DNA: TGTGCCAGTAGGTCGGGGGGTGGACAGTTGAACACTGAAGCTTTCTTT; CDR3 protein: CASRSGGGQLNTEAFF
V gene: TRBV25-1; D gene: NA; clone size: NA; J gene: TRBJ2-5; CDR3 DNA: TGTGCCAGCACCGCCCGGGAGTCTGCAGAGACCCAGTACTTC; CDR3 protein: CASTARESAETQYF
V gene: TRBV6-6; D gene: TRBD1; clone size: NA; J gene: TRBJ1-5; CDR3 DNA: TGTGCCAGCAGTCCGGGACAGGGGCGGCCCCAGCATTTT; CDR3 protein: CASSPGQGRPQHF
V gene: TRBV2; D gene: TRBD1; clone size: few; J gene: TRBJ2-7; CDR3 DNA: TGTGCCAGCGAACCCGGGACAGGGGACTACGAGCAGTACTTC; CDR3 protein: CASEPGTGDYEQYF
V gene: TRBV29-1; D gene: TRBD2; clone size: NA; J gene: TRBJ2-1; CDR3 DNA: TGCAGCGTTGTCGGCGGGAGGGGGATTTACAATGAGCAGTTCTTC; CDR3 protein: CSVVGGRGIYNEQFF
V gene: TRBV7-3; D gene: TRBD2; clone size: few; J gene: TRBJ2-3; CDR3 DNA: TGTGCCAGCAGCTTCTCTAGCGGTTACGATACGCAGTATTTT; CDR3 protein: CASSFSSGYDTQYF
V gene: TRBV19; D gene: NA; clone size: NA; J gene: TRBJ2-3; CDR3 DNA: TGTGCCAGTCGACGGGGCACAGATACGCAGTATTTT; CDR3 protein: CASRRGTDTQYF
V gene: TRBV5-6; D gene: NA; clone size: few; J gene: TRBJ2-5; CDR3 DNA: TGTGCCAGCAGCTTGGTCCTACCGGAGACCCAGTACTTC; CDR3 protein: CASSLVLPETQYF
V gene: TRBV5-4; D gene: TRBD2; clone size: NA; J gene: TRBJ2-3; CDR3 DNA: TGTGCCACCTCAGAACCTGCTAGCGGGGGGAGGATGCAGTATTTT; CDR3 protein: CATSEPASGGRMQYF
V gene: TRBV11-1; D gene: TRBD2; clone size: NA; J gene: TRBJ2-1; CDR3 DNA: TGTGCCAGCAAAACTAGCGGGGGGCTCTACAATGAGCAGTTCTTC; CDR3 protein: CASKTSGGLYNEQFF
V gene: TRBV4-1; D gene: TRBD2; clone size: NA; J gene: TRBJ2-1; CDR3 DNA: TGCGCCAGCAGCCAAGACTTCGCGGGAGGCCCCTACAATGAGCAGTTCTTC; CDR3 protein: CASSQDFAGGPYNEQFF
V gene: TRBV6-6; D gene: NA; clone size: NA; J gene: TRBJ2-4; CDR3 DNA: TGTGCCAGCAGACCACCGAGGGCCAAAAACATTCAGTACTTC; CDR3 protein: CASRPPRAKNIQYF
V gene: TRBV11-2; D gene: TRBD1; clone size: NA; J gene: TRBJ2-7; CDR3 DNA: TGTGCCAGCAGCATACAGGGGGACTCCTACGAGCAGTACTTC; CDR3 protein: CASSIQGDSYEQYF
V gene: TRBV5-6; D gene: NA; clone size: NA; J gene: TRBJ1-2; CDR3 DNA: TGTGCCAGCAGCTCATGGTCAGTAAGCTATGGCTACACCTTC; CDR3 protein: CASSSWSVSYGYTF
V gene: TRBV29-1; D gene: TRBD1; clone size: NA; J gene: TRBJ2-5; CDR3 DNA: TGCAGCGGGAGGACAGGGAGGGAGACCCAGTACTTC; CDR3 protein: CSGRTGRETQYF
V gene: TRBV11-1; D gene: NA; clone size: NA; J gene: TRBJ1-1; CDR3 DNA: TGTGCCAGCAGCTCCAGTAGACAGCCGAACACTGAAGCTTTCTTT; CDR3 protein: CASSSSRQPNTEAFF
V gene: TRBV7-9; D gene: TRBD1; clone size: few; J gene: TRBJ1-2; CDR3 DNA: TGTGCCAGCAGCTTACCCAGGGGGAAGGATGGCTACACCTTC; CDR3 protein: CASSLPRGKDGYTF
V gene: TRBV5-1; D gene: TRBD1; clone size: NA; J gene: TRBJ1-2; CDR3 DNA: TGCGCCAGCAGCCCGGGGGGACAGGGTCCTTATGGCTACACCTTC; CDR3 protein: CASSPGGQGPYGYTF
V gene: TRBV6-4; D gene: TRBD2; clone size: few; J gene: TRBJ2-7; CDR3 DNA: TGTGCCAGCAGTGAAGGGACTAGCGGCTCCTACGAGCAGTACTTC; CDR3 protein: CASSEGTSGSYEQYF